This TCR beta chain emerged from a study of blood T cell repertoires in COVID-19. CDR3 length: 14 residues. V gave up 6 bases and J gave up 0 bases, with 11 bases separating them. Per germline, CDR1 SNHLY and CDR2 FYNNEI. Clones were sequenced by immunoSEQ multiplex PCR, and TCRdb holds only the in-frame ones, with some missing. The sample includes about 160,000 clones, around four fifths of them seen just once. This clonotype was sampled from a woman of 80 years or more with acute or convalescent COVID-19. The rearrangement uses TRBV2 and TRBJ1-2; D may be TRBD1 (5 bases). The sequenced sample was peripheral blood. The chain's CDR3 is CASREGLANYGYTF. CDR3 nucleotide sequence: TGTGCCAGCAGGGAGGGGTTAGCTAACTATGGCTACACCTTC.